This TCR beta chain originates from a study of blood T cell repertoires in COVID-19. With 5 bases clipped from V and 2 bases from J, the junction kept 4 bases outside the gene matches. Germline V lookup: CDR1 SGHTA, CDR2 FQGTGA. This CDR3 has 16 residues. The data were produced by immunoSEQ multiplex PCR, yet TCRdb's version contains in-frame clones alone and is incomplete. The table shows 300,000 to 400,000 clones, with about 87% occurring only once. The receptor's source is a woman in her twenties or thirties with COVID-19, enrolled during active disease. Sequences were obtained from peripheral blood. The V call is TRBV7-3, the J call TRBJ2-2, with 11 positions matching TRBD2. CDR3 protein: CASSPGLAGNTGELFF. CDR3 sequence (DNA): TGTGCCAGCAGCCCAGGACTAGCGGGCAACACCGGGGAGCTGTTTTTT.